One TCR beta chain is described in this entry. The antigen remains undetermined. This sample was included in a study of post-analysis software for immune sequencing data. Study as a whole: Clinical courses comprised relapsing-remitting, secondary progressive and progressive-relapsing multiple sclerosis. General observations from the study: Samples prepared in the same batch strongly co-clustered by F measure. TRBV segments more frequent in patients than in controls numbered five and included TRBV5-6, TRBV5-1 and TRBV20-1. The normalized Chao1 diversity of multiple sclerosis patients was significantly lower than that of controls.

The TCR beta cDNA libraries carried unique molecular identifiers. About 500,000 cDNA molecules were obtained per 1 to 10 million input T cells. TCRdb itself ran the PCR reads through MiXCR, one entry per CDR3 protein. Of some 690,000 distinct CDR3 sequences listed, 55% to 60% are singletons. Germline V gene sequence: CDR1 LGHDT, CDR2 YNNKEL (reference sequence). This CDR3 spans 16 amino acids. Unmatched junction bases numbered 11, after V lost 4 bases and J lost 6 bases. Sequencing was performed on blood. The receptor comes from a girl aged 2 to 9 with multiple sclerosis. The V call is TRBV3-1, the J call TRBJ2-1; 8 nucleotides align to TRBD2. The CDR3 reads CASSPSTGRARNEQFF. CDR3 coding DNA: TGTGCCAGCAGCCCCTCGACCGGGAGGGCCCGCAATGAGCAGTTCTTC.